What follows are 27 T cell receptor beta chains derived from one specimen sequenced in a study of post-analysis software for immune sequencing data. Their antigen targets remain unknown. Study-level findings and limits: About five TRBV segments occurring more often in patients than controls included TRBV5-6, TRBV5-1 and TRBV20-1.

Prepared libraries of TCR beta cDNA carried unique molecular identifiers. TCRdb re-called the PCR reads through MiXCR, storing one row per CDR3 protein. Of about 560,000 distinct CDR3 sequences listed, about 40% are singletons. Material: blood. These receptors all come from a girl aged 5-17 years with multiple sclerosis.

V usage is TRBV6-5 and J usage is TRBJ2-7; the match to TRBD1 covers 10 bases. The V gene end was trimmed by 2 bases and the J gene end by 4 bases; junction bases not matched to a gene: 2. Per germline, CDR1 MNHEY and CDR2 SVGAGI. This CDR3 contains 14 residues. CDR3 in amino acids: CASSYLGQGYEQYF. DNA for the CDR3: TGTGCCAGCAGTTACCTGGGACAGGGGTACGAGCAGTACTTC.

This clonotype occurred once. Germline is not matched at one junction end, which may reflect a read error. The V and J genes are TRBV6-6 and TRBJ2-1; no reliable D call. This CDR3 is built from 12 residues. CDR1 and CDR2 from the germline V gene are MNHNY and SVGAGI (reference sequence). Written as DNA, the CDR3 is TGTGCCAGCAGTTATCAGTACAATAAGCAGTTCTTC. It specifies CASSYQYNKQFF.

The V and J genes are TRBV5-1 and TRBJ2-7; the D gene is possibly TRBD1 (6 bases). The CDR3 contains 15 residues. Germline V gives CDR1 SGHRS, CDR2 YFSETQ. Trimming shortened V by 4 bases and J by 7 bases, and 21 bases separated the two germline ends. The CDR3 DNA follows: TGCGCCAGCAGCCTCCCGGACAGCACTTACAATGAGCAGTACTTC. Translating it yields CASSLPDSTYNEQYF.

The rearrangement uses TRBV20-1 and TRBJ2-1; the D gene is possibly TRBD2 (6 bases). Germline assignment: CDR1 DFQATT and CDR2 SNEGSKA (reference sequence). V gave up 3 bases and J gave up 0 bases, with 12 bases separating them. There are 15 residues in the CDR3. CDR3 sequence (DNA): TGCAGTGCTAGCGGGAGCCAAAGCTCCTACAATGAGCAGTTCTTC. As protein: CSASGSQSSYNEQFF.

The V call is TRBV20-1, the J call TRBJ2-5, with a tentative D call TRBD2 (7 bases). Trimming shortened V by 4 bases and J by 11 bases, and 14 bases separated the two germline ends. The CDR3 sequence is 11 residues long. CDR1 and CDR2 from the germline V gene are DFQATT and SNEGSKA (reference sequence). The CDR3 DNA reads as TGCAGTGCTATGGGGGGGCGCAGGCAGTACTTC. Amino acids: CSAMGGRRQYF.

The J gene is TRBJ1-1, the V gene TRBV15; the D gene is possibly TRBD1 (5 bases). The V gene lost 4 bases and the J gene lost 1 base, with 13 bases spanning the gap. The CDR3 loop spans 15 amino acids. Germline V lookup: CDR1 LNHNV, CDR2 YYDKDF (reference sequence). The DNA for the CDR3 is TGTGCCACCAGCACAATAGGGGAGTCGAACACTGAAGCTTTCTTT. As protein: CATSTIGESNTEAFF.

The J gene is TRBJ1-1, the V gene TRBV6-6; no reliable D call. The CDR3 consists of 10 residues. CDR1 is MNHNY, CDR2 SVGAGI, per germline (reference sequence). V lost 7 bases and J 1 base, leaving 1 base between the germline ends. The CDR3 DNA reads TGTGCCAGCACGAACACTGAAGCTTTCTTT. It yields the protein CASTNTEAFF.

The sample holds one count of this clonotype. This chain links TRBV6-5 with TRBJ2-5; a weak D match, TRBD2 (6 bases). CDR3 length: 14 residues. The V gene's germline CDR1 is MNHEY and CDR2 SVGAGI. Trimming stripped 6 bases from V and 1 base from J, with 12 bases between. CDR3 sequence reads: CASRPWDSQETQYF. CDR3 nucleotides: TGTGCCAGCAGGCCCTGGGACTCCCAAGAGACCCAGTACTTC.

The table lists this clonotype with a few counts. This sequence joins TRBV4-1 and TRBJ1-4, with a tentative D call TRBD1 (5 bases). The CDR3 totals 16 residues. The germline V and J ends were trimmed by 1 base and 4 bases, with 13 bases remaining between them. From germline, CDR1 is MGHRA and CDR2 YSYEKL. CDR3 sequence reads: CASSQGGRPRNEKLFF. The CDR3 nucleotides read TGCGCCAGCAGCCAAGGGGGCAGGCCTCGTAATGAAAAACTGTTTTTT.

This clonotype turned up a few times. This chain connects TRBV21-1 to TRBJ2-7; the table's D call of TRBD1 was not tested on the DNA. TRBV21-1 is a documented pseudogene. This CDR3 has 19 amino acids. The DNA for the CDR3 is TGTGCCAGCAGCAAGATGAACGACTTTGGGAAACAGGGGGACTACGAGCAGTACTTC. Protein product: CASSKMNDFGKQGDYEQYF.

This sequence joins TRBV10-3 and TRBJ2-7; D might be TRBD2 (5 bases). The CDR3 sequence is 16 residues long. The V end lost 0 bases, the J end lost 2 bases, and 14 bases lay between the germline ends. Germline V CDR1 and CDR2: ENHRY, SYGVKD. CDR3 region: CAISESAGFTPYEQYF. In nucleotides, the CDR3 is TGTGCCATCAGTGAGTCCGCGGGCTTTACCCCCTACGAGCAGTACTTC.

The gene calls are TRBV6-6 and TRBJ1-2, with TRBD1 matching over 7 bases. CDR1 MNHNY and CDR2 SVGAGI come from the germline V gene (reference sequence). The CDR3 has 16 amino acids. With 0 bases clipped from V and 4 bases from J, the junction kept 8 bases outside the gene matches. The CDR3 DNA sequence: TGTGCCAGCAGTTACTCAGGAGGGGACAGACTCTATGGCTACACCTTC. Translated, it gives CASSYSGGDRLYGYTF.

DNA of the CDR3: TGCAGTGCTAGAGATTGGACAGGGATCGGCGAGCAGTTCTTC. Its protein is CSARDWTGIGEQFF. The chain combines TRBV20-1 with TRBJ2-1; 8 positions agree with TRBD1. The junction had 8 bases not matched to a gene; V was cut back by 0 bases and J by 10 bases. Germline V gives CDR1 DFQATT, CDR2 SNEGSKA (reference sequence). CDR3 length: 14 amino acids.

The CDR3 loop is CASSPRDCSSYEQYF. The DNA for the CDR3 is TGTGCCAGCAGCCCTCGGGACTGCAGCTCCTACGAGCAGTACTTC. This rearrangement joins TRBV7-6 to TRBJ2-7; possibly TRBD2 for D (6 bases). The CDR3 totals 15 residues. The germline V gene has CDR1 SGHVS and CDR2 FNYEAQ. Deletions cut 5 bases from V and 0 bases from J, with 14 bases between.

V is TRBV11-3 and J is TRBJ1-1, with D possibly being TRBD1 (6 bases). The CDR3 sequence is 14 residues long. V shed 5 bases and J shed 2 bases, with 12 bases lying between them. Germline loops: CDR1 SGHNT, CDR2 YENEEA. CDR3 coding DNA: TGTGCCAGCAGCCCCGGGGGCGCAAACACTGAAGCTTTCTTT. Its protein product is CASSPGGANTEAFF.

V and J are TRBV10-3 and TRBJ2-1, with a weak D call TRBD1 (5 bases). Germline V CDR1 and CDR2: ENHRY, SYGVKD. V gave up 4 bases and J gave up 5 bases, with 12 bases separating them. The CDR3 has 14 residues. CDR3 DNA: TGTGCCATCAGTGGGTCCCCAGGGAACAATGAGCAGTTCTTC. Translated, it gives CAISGSPGNNEQFF.

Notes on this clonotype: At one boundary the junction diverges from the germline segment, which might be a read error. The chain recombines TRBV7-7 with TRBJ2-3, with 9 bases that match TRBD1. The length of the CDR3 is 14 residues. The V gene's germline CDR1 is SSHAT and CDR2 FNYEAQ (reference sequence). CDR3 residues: CASSTGTGIDTQYF. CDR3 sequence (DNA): TGTGCTAGCAGCACAGGGACAGGGATAGATACGCAGTATTTT.

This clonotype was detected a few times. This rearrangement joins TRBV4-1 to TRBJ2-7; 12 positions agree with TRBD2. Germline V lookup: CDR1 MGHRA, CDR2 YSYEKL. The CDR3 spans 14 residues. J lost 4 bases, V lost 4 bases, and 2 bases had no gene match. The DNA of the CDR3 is TGCGCCAGCAGCCGGACTAGCGGGGAGTACGAGCAGTACTTC. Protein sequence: CASSRTSGEYEQYF.

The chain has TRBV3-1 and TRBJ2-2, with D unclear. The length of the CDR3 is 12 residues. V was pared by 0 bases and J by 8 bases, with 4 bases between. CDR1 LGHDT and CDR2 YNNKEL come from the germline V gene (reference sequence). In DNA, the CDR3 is TGTGCCAGCAGCCAAGATTGGGGGGAGCTGTTTTTT. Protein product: CASSQDWGELFF.

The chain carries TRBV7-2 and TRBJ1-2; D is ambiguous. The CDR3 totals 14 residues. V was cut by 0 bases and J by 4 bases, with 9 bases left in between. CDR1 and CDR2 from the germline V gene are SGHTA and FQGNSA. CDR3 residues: CASSLATVRYGYTF. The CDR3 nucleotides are TGTGCCAGCAGCTTAGCCACAGTACGCTATGGCTACACCTTC.

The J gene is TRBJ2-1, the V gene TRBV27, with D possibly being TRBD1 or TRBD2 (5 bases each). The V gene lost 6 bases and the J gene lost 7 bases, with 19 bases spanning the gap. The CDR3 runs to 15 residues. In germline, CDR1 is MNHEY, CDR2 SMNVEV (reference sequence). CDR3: CASSPLGTGGNEQFF. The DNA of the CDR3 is TGTGCCAGCAGCCCACTTGGGACCGGCGGGAATGAGCAGTTCTTC.

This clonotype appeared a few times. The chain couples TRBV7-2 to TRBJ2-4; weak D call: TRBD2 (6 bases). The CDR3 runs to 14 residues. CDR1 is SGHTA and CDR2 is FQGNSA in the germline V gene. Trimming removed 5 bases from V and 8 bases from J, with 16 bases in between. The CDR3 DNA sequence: TGTGCCAGCAGCCCTTCGGGGTGGAGGGACATTCAGTACTTC. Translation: CASSPSGWRDIQYF. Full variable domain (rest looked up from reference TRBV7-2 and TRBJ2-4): GAGVSQSPSNKVTEKGKDVELRCDPISGHTALYWYRQSLGQGLEFLIYFQGNSAPDKSGLPSDRFSAERTGGSVSTLTIQRTQQEDSAVYLCASSPSGWRDIQYFGAGTRLSVL.

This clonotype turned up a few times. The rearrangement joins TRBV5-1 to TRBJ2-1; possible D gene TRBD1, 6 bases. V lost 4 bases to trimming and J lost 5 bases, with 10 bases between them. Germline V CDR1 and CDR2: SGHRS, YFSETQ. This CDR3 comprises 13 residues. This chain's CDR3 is CASSEDSNNEQFF. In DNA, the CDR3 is TGCGCCAGCAGCGAGGACAGCAACAATGAGCAGTTCTTC.

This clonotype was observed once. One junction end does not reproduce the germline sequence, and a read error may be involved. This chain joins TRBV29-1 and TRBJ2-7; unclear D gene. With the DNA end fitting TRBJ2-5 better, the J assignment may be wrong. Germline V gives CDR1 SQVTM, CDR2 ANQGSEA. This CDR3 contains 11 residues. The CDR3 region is CSVERQGTQYF. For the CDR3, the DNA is TGCAGCGTTGAGCGGCAAGGGACCCAGTACTTC.

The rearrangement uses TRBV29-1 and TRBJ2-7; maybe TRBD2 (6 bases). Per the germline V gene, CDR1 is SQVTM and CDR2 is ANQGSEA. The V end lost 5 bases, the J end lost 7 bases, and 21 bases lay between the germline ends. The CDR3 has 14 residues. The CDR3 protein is CSVLTSSPYNEQYF. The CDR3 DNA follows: TGCAGCGTTTTGACTAGTTCGCCCTACAATGAGCAGTACTTC.

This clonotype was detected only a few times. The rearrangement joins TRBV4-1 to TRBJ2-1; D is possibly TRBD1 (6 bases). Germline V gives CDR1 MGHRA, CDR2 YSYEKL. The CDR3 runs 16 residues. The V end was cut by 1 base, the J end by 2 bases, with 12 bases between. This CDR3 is CASSQVSGATYNEQFF. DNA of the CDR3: TGCGCCAGCAGCCAAGTATCAGGGGCCACCTACAATGAGCAGTTCTTC.

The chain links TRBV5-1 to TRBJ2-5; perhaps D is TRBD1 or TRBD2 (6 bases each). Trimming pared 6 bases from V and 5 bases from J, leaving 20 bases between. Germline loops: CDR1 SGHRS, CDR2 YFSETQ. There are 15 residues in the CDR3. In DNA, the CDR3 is TGCGCCAGCACAGACGAGGGGGGACATAGGGAGACCCAGTACTTC. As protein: CASTDEGGHRETQYF.